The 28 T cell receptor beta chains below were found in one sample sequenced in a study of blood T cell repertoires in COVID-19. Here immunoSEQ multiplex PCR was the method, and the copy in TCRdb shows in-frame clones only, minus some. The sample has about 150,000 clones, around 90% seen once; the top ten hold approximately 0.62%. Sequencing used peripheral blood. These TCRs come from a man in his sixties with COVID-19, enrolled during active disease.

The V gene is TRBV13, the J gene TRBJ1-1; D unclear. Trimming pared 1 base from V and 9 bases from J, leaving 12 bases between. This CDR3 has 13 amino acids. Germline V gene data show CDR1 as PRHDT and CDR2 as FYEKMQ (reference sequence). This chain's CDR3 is CASSLVTEDQAFF. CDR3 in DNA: TGTGCCAGCAGCTTAGTGACCGAGGATCAAGCTTTCTTT.

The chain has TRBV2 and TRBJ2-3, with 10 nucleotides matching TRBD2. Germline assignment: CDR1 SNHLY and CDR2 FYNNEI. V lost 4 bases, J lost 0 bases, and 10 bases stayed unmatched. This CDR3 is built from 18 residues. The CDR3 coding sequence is TGTGCCAGCAGTGCTCGGGCTAGCGGGAGAGATAGCACAGATACGCAGTATTTT. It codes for CASSARASGRDSTDTQYF.

The CDR3: CASSLKGTSAREQFF. In DNA, the CDR3 is TGTGCCAGCAGCTTAAAGGGGACTAGCGCCCGGGAGCAGTTCTTC. The J gene is TRBJ2-1, the V gene TRBV7-3; 10 nucleotides align to TRBD2. Germline trimming cut 1 base from V and 10 bases from J; bases unmatched to any gene: 7. The CDR3 covers 15 residues. The germline gives CDR1 SGHTA, CDR2 FQGTGA.

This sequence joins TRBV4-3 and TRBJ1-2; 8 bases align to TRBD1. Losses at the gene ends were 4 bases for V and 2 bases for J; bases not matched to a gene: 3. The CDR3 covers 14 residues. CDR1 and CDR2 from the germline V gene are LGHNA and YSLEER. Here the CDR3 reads CASSPGGLNYGYTF. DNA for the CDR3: TGCGCCAGCAGCCCAGGGGGCCTCAACTATGGCTACACCTTC.

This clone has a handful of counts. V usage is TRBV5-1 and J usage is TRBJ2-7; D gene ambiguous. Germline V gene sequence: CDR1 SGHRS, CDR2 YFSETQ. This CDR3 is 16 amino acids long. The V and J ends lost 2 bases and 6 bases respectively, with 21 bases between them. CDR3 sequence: CASSFQAPFVPSEQYF. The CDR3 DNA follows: TGCGCCAGCAGCTTTCAGGCGCCTTTCGTACCCAGCGAGCAGTACTTC.

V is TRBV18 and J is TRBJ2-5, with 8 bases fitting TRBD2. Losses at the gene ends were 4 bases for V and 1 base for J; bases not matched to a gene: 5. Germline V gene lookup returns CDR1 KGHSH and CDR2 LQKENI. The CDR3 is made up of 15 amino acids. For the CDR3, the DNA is TGTGCCAGCTCACGCATAACTAGCGGCCAAGAGACCCAGTACTTC. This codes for CASSRITSGQETQYF. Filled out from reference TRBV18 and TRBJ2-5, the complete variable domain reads NAGVMQNPRHLVRRRGQEARLRCSPMKGHSHVYWYRQLPEEGLKFMVYLQKENIIDESGMPKERFSAEFPKEGPSILRIQQVVRGDSAAYFCASSRITSGQETQYFGPGTRLLVL.

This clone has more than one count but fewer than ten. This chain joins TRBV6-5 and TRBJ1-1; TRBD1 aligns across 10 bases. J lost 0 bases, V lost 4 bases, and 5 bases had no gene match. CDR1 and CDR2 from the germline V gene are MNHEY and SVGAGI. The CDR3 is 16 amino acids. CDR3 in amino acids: CASSSPGTGVNTEAFF. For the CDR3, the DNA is TGTGCCAGCAGTTCCCCCGGGACAGGGGTGAACACTGAAGCTTTCTTT.

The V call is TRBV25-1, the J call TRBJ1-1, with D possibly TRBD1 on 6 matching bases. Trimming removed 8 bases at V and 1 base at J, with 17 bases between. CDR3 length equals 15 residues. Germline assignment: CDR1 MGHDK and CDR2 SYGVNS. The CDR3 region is CASSGGGYRNTEAFF. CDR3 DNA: TGTGCCAGCTCAGGCGGGGGCTATAGGAACACTGAAGCTTTCTTT.

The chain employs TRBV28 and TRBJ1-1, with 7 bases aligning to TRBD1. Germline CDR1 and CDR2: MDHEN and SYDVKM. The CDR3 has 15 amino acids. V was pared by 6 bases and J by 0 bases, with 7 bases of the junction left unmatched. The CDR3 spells CASRKPGTVNTEAFF. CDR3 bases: TGTGCCAGCAGGAAACCCGGGACAGTGAACACTGAAGCTTTCTTT.

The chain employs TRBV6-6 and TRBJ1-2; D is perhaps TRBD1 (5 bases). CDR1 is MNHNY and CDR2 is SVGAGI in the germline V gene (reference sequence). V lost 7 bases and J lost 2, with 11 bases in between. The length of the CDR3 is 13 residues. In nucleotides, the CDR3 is TGTGCCAGCACCTTGACAGCCAACTATGGCTACACCTTC. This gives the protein CASTLTANYGYTF.

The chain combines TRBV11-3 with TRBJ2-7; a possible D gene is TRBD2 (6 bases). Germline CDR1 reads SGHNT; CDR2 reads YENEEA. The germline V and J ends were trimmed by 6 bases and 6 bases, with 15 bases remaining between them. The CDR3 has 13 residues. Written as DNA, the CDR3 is TGTGCCAGCAGATCTCCATCCGGGGGCGAGCAGTACTTC. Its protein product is CASRSPSGGEQYF. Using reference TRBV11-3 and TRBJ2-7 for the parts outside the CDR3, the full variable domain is EAGVVQSPRYKIIEKKQPVAFWCNPISGHNTLYWYLQNLGQGPELLIRYENEEAVDDSQLPKDRFSAERLKGVDSTLKIQPAELGDSAVYLCASRSPSGGEQYFGPGTRLTVT.

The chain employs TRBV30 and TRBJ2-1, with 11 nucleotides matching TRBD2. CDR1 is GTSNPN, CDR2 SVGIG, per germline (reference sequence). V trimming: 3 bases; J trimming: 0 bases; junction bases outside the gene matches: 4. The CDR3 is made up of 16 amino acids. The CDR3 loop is CAWRTSGMSSYNEQFF. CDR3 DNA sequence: TGTGCCTGGAGGACTAGCGGGATGAGCTCCTACAATGAGCAGTTCTTC.

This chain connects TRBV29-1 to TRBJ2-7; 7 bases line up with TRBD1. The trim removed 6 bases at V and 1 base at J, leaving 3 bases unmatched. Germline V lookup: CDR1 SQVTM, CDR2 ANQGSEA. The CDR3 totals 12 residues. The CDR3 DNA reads TGCAGCGTCGGGACAGATTCCTACGAGCAGTACTTC. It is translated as CSVGTDSYEQYF.

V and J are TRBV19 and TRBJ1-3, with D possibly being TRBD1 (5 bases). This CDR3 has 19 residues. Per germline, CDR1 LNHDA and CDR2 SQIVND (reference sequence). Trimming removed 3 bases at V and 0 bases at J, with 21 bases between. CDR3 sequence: CASSMGGRGERYSGNTIYF. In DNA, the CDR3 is TGTGCCAGTAGTATGGGGGGACGGGGCGAAAGATACTCTGGAAACACCATATATTTT.

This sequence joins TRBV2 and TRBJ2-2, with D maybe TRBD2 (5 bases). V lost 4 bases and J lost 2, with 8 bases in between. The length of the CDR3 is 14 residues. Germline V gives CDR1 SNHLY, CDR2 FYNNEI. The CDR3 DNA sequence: TGTGCCAGCAGTGGCGGGCTCAACACCGGGGAGCTGTTTTTT. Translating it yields CASSGGLNTGELFF.

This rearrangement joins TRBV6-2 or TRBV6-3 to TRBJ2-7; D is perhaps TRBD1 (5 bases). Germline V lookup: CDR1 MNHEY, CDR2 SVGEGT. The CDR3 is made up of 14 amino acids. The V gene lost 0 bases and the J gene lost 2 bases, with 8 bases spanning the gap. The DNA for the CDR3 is TGTGCCAGCAGTTACTCATACAGGACCTACGAGCAGTACTTC. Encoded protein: CASSYSYRTYEQYF.

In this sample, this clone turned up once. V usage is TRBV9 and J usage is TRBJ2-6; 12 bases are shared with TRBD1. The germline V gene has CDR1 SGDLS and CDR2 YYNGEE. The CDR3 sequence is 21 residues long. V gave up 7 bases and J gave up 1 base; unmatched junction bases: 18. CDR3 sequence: CASGSGQGAQGPFSGANVLTF. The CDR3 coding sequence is TGTGCCAGCGGCTCGGGACAGGGGGCACAAGGCCCCTTTTCTGGGGCCAACGTCCTGACTTTC.

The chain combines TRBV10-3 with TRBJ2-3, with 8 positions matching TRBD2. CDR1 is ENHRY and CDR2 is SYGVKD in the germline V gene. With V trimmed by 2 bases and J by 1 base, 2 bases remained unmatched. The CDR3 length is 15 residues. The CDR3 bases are TGTGCCATCAGTGAGACTAGCGGTCGCACAGATACGCAGTATTTT. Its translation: CAISETSGRTDTQYF.

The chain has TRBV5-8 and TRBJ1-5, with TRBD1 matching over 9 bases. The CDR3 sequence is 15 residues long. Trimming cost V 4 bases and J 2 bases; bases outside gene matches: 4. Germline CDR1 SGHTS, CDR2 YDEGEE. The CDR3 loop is CASSKDRGGNQPQHF. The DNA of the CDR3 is TGTGCCAGCAGCAAGGACAGGGGCGGCAATCAGCCCCAGCATTTT.

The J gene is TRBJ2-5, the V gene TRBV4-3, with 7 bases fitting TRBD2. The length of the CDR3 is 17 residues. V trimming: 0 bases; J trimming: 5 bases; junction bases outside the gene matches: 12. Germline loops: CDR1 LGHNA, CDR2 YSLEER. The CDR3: CASSQDPLGGRGETQYF. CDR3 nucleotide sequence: TGCGCCAGCAGCCAAGACCCCCTGGGCGGGAGAGGGGAGACCCAGTACTTC.

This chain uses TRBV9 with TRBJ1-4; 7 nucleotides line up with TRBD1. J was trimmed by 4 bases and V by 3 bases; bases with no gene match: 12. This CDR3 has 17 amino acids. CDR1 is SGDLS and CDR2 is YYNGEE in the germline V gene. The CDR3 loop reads CASSGGMGDSLNEKLFF. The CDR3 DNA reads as TGTGCCAGCAGCGGGGGGATGGGGGACAGCCTTAATGAAAAACTGTTTTTT.

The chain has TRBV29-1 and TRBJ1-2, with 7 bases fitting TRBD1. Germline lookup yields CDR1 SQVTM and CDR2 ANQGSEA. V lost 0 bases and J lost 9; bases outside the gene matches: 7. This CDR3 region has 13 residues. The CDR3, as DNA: TGCAGCGTTGAAGAGAACACAGGGGACAGCTACACCTTC. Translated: CSVEENTGDSYTF.

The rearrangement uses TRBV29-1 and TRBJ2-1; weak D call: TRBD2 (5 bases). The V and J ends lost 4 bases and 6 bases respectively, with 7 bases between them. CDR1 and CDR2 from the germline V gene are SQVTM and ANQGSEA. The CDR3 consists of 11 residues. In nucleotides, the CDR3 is TGCAGCGTTGTGGACTTCAATGAGCAGTTCTTC. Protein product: CSVVDFNEQFF.

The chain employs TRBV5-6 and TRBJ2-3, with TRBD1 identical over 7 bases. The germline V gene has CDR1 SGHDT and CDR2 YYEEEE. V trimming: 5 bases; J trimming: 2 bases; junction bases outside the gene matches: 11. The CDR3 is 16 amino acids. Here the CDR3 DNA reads TGTGCCAGCAGTCCTCGAACAGGGGCCAACACAGATACGCAGTATTTT. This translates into CASSPRTGANTDTQYF.

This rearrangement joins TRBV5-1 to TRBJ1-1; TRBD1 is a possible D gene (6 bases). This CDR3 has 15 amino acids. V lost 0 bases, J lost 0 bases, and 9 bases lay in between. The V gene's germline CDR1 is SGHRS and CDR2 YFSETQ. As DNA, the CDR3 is TGCGCCAGCAGCTTGGCCGGACAGTTGAACACTGAAGCTTTCTTT. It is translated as CASSLAGQLNTEAFF. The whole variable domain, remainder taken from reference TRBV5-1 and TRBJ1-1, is KAGVTQTPRYLIKTRGQQVTLSCSPISGHRSVSWYQQTPGQGLQFLFEYFSETQRNKGNFPGRFSGRQFSNSRSEMNVSTLELGDSALYLCASSLAGQLNTEAFFGQGTRLTVV.

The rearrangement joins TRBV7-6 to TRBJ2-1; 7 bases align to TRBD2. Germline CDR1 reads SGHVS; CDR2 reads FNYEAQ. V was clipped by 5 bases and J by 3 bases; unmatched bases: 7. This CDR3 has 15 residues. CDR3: CASSPGLGLYNEQFF. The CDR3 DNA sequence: TGTGCCAGCAGCCCCGGACTAGGACTCTACAATGAGCAGTTCTTC.

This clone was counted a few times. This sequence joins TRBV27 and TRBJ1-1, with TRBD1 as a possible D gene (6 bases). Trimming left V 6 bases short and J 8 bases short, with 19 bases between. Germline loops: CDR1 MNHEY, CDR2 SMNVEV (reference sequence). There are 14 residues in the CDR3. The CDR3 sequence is CASSPQLRGSEAFF. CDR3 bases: TGTGCCAGCAGCCCCCAACTCAGGGGTAGCGAAGCTTTCTTT.

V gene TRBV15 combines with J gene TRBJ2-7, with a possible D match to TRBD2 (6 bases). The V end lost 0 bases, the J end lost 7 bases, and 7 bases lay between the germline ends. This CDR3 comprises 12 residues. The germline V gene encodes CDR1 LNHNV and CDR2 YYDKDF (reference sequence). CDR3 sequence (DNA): TGTGCCACCAGCAGAGATGGGAGGGAGCAGTACTTC. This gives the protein CATSRDGREQYF. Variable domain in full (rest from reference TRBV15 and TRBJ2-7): DAMVIQNPRYQVTQFGKPVTLSCSQTLNHNVMYWYQQKSSQAPKLLFHYYDKDFNNEADTPDNFQSRRPNTSFCFLDIRSPGLGDTAMYLCATSRDGREQYFGPGTRLTVT.